This TCR beta chain emerged from a study of control samples from healthy donors and cancer patients. Libraries were prepared by immunoSEQ multiplex PCR; TCRdb keeps only in-frame clonotypes and omits some of them. Altogether roughly 370,000 clones are present, 75% to 95% being singletons, with the ten largest covering more than 6%. The CDR3 runs to 12 residues. Germline-derived CDR1 and CDR2 are GTSNPN and SVGIG (reference sequence). With 5 bases removed from V and 3 bases from J, the gap between germline ends came to 11 bases. Sequenced sample: PBMCs. J is TRBJ2-7 and V is TRBV30; D is uncertain. This receptor was taken from a man aged 40-50 years with head and neck cancer. The CDR3: CAWGMTSYEQYF. Written as DNA, the CDR3 is TGTGCCTGGGGTATGACGAGCTACGAGCAGTACTTC.